A single sample is the source of the 16 T cell receptor beta chains below, sequenced in a study of blood T cell repertoires in COVID-19 (dated by TCRdb to between 2020 and 2021). Library method: the immunoSEQ multiplex PCR assay. TCRdb retrieved this table from immuneACCESS and kept in-frame rearrangements only. Not all clones are present; in checked studies, unresolved V genes account for under half, and no reason is known for the remainder. Counted in this sample were around 110,000 clones; more than 80% of them appeared once. Together, the top ten hold 14% of the sample. Input material: peripheral blood. All receptors come from a woman in her sixties with acute or convalescent COVID-19.

This clone has more than one count but fewer than ten. The chain carries TRBV5-6 and TRBJ1-5; 7 bases align to TRBD1. The CDR3 totals 16 residues. V was clipped by 4 bases and J by 3 bases; unmatched bases: 10. Germline V CDR1 and CDR2: SGHDT, YYEEEE. Written as DNA, the CDR3 is TGTGCCAGCAGCCCGGAACAGGGGCAACTCAATCAGCCCCAGCATTTT. It is translated as CASSPEQGQLNQPQHF.

This sequence joins TRBV6-2 or TRBV6-3 and TRBJ2-5; a weak D match, TRBD2 (6 bases). The CDR3 length is 13 residues. The V gene's germline CDR1 is MNHEY and CDR2 SVGEGT. V was clipped by 2 bases and J by 5 bases, with 9 bases between them. Here the CDR3 DNA reads TGTGCCAGCAGTTACGGAGGGGTTGAGACCCAGTACTTC. Its translation: CASSYGGVETQYF.

The V and J genes are TRBV7-2 and TRBJ1-1, with D unresolved. This CDR3 contains 13 residues. Germline values: CDR1 SGHTA, CDR2 FQGNSA. Trimming pared 2 bases from V and 4 bases from J, leaving 8 bases between. CDR3 loop: CASSLYQATEAFF. The CDR3 coding sequence is TGTGCCAGCAGCTTATACCAAGCCACTGAAGCTTTCTTT.

This chain connects TRBV5-1 to TRBJ1-6, with a possible D match to TRBD1 (6 bases). V dropped 3 bases and J dropped 7 bases, with 11 bases sitting between them. This CDR3 is built from 14 residues. Germline CDR1 reads SGHRS; CDR2 reads YFSETQ. CDR3 sequence: CASSSGQGNSPLHF. The CDR3 DNA reads TGCGCCAGCAGCTCCGGTCAGGGGAATTCACCCCTCCACTTT.

The chain uses TRBV5-1 and TRBJ1-2; TRBD1 might be the D (6 bases). The germline gives CDR1 SGHRS, CDR2 YFSETQ. V was pared by 4 bases and J by 4 bases, with 14 bases between. The CDR3 sequence is 14 residues long. The CDR3 DNA sequence: TGCGCCAGCAGCCAAGGACAGTCTTCCTATGGCTACACCTTC. Encoded protein: CASSQGQSSYGYTF. The full variable domain, with the rest looked up from reference TRBV5-1 and TRBJ1-2, is KAGVTQTPRYLIKTRGQQVTLSCSPISGHRSVSWYQQTPGQGLQFLFEYFSETQRNKGNFPGRFSGRQFSNSRSEMNVSTLELGDSALYLCASSQGQSSYGYTFGSGTRLTVV.

This clone has a handful of counts. The chain uses TRBV1 and TRBJ1-6; the table's D call, TRBD1, has no DNA check behind it. TRBV1 is tagged as a pseudogene. The CDR3 extends over 15 amino acids. The CDR3 protein is CTSSNRGRGNSPLHF. DNA for the CDR3: TGCACCAGCAGCAACAGGGGGCGCGGGAATTCACCCCTCCACTTT.

Comments on this clone: One junction end does not reproduce the germline sequence, and a read error may be involved. This chain uses TRBV7-7 with TRBJ1-4; D possibly corresponds to TRBD1 (6 bases). This CDR3 comprises 15 residues. Germline assignment: CDR1 SSHAT and CDR2 FNYEAQ (reference sequence). DNA of the CDR3: TGTGCTAGCAGCCTAACCCAGGGGACTAATGAAAAACTGTTTTTT. Its translation: CASSLTQGTNEKLFF.

V usage is TRBV14 and J usage is TRBJ2-7; 8 nucleotides match TRBD2. From germline, CDR1 is SGHDN and CDR2 FVKESK. Trimming removed 2 bases from V and 4 bases from J; junction bases left unmatched: 16. The CDR3 extends over 18 amino acids. The chain's CDR3 is CASSQNYGAGVPSYEQYF. The DNA of the CDR3 is TGTGCCAGCAGCCAAAACTATGGAGCGGGAGTCCCCTCGTACGAGCAGTACTTC.

The gene calls are TRBV27 and TRBJ2-7; TRBD1 aligns across 8 bases. Germline V CDR1 and CDR2: MNHEY, SMNVEV (reference sequence). V was clipped by 5 bases and J by 4 bases; unmatched bases: 4. The CDR3 covers 13 residues. This CDR3 is CASSAWTGYEQYF. In DNA, the CDR3 is TGTGCCAGCAGTGCCTGGACAGGGTACGAGCAGTACTTC.

The chain uses TRBV9 and TRBJ2-2; 9 bases match TRBD1. Germline-derived CDR1 and CDR2 are SGDLS and YYNGEE. The J segment lost 6 bases and the V segment lost 5 bases, leaving 11 bases of the junction unmatched. The CDR3 contains 16 residues. CDR3 residues: CASRPSGQGFAGELFF. DNA of the CDR3: TGTGCCAGCAGGCCCTCGGGACAGGGATTTGCCGGGGAGCTGTTTTTT.

The chain has TRBV10-2 and TRBJ2-1; TRBD2 matches 7 bases. Per germline, CDR1 WSHSY and CDR2 SAAADI. The J segment lost 8 bases and the V segment lost 3 bases, leaving 10 bases of the junction unmatched. This CDR3 comprises 15 residues. For the CDR3, the DNA is TGCGCCAGCAGTGACGTTGCGGGAGTGGGGGATGAGCAGTTCTTC. Translation: CASSDVAGVGDEQFF.

This clone was seen only once. This rearrangement joins TRBV5-1 to TRBJ2-1; 9 bases match TRBD2. The J segment lost 5 bases and the V segment lost 0 bases, leaving 6 bases of the junction unmatched. CDR3 length equals 16 residues. Looked up from germline, CDR1 is SGHRS and CDR2 is YFSETQ. The CDR3 DNA sequence: TGCGCCAGCAGCTTGGTCCTTAGCGGGGGCCACAATGAGCAGTTCTTC. Protein: CASSLVLSGGHNEQFF.

The chain joins TRBV5-4 to TRBJ1-1; a weak D match, TRBD1 (6 bases). The CDR3 is 15 amino acids. The V end was cut by 6 bases, the J end by 0 bases, with 15 bases between. Looked up from germline, CDR1 is SGHNT and CDR2 is YYREEE (reference sequence). The CDR3 coding sequence is TGTGCCAGCAACAAACGGGACACTATGAACACTGAAGCTTTCTTT. Residues: CASNKRDTMNTEAFF.

The rearrangement links TRBV5-4 to TRBJ2-5; 10 bases map to TRBD1. Trimming took 0 bases from V and 3 from J; bases not matched to a gene: 2. The CDR3 covers 15 residues. Germline lookup yields CDR1 SGHNT and CDR2 YYREEE (reference sequence). The CDR3, as DNA: TGTGCCAGCAGCTTGGGGACAGGGGGAAAAGAGACCCAGTACTTC. It encodes CASSLGTGGKETQYF.

The genes are TRBV15 and TRBJ1-5; 7 nucleotides align to TRBD1. Germline CDR1 is LNHNV and CDR2 is YYDKDF (reference sequence). V lost 3 bases to trimming and J lost 7 bases; unmatched junction nucleotides: 6. The CDR3 contains 14 residues. CDR3 in DNA: TGTGCCACCAGCAGTCAGGGGGTGGGACAGCCCCAGCATTTT. As protein: CATSSQGVGQPQHF.

In DNA form, the CDR3 reads TGCGCCAGCAGCGCTGGGGCGGCAGATACGCAGTATTTT. Translating it yields CASSAGAADTQYF. This chain connects TRBV5-1 to TRBJ2-3; D is perhaps TRBD1 (5 bases). Trimming removed 4 bases from V and 4 bases from J, with 10 bases in between. The CDR3 totals 13 residues. Germline V lookup: CDR1 SGHRS, CDR2 YFSETQ.